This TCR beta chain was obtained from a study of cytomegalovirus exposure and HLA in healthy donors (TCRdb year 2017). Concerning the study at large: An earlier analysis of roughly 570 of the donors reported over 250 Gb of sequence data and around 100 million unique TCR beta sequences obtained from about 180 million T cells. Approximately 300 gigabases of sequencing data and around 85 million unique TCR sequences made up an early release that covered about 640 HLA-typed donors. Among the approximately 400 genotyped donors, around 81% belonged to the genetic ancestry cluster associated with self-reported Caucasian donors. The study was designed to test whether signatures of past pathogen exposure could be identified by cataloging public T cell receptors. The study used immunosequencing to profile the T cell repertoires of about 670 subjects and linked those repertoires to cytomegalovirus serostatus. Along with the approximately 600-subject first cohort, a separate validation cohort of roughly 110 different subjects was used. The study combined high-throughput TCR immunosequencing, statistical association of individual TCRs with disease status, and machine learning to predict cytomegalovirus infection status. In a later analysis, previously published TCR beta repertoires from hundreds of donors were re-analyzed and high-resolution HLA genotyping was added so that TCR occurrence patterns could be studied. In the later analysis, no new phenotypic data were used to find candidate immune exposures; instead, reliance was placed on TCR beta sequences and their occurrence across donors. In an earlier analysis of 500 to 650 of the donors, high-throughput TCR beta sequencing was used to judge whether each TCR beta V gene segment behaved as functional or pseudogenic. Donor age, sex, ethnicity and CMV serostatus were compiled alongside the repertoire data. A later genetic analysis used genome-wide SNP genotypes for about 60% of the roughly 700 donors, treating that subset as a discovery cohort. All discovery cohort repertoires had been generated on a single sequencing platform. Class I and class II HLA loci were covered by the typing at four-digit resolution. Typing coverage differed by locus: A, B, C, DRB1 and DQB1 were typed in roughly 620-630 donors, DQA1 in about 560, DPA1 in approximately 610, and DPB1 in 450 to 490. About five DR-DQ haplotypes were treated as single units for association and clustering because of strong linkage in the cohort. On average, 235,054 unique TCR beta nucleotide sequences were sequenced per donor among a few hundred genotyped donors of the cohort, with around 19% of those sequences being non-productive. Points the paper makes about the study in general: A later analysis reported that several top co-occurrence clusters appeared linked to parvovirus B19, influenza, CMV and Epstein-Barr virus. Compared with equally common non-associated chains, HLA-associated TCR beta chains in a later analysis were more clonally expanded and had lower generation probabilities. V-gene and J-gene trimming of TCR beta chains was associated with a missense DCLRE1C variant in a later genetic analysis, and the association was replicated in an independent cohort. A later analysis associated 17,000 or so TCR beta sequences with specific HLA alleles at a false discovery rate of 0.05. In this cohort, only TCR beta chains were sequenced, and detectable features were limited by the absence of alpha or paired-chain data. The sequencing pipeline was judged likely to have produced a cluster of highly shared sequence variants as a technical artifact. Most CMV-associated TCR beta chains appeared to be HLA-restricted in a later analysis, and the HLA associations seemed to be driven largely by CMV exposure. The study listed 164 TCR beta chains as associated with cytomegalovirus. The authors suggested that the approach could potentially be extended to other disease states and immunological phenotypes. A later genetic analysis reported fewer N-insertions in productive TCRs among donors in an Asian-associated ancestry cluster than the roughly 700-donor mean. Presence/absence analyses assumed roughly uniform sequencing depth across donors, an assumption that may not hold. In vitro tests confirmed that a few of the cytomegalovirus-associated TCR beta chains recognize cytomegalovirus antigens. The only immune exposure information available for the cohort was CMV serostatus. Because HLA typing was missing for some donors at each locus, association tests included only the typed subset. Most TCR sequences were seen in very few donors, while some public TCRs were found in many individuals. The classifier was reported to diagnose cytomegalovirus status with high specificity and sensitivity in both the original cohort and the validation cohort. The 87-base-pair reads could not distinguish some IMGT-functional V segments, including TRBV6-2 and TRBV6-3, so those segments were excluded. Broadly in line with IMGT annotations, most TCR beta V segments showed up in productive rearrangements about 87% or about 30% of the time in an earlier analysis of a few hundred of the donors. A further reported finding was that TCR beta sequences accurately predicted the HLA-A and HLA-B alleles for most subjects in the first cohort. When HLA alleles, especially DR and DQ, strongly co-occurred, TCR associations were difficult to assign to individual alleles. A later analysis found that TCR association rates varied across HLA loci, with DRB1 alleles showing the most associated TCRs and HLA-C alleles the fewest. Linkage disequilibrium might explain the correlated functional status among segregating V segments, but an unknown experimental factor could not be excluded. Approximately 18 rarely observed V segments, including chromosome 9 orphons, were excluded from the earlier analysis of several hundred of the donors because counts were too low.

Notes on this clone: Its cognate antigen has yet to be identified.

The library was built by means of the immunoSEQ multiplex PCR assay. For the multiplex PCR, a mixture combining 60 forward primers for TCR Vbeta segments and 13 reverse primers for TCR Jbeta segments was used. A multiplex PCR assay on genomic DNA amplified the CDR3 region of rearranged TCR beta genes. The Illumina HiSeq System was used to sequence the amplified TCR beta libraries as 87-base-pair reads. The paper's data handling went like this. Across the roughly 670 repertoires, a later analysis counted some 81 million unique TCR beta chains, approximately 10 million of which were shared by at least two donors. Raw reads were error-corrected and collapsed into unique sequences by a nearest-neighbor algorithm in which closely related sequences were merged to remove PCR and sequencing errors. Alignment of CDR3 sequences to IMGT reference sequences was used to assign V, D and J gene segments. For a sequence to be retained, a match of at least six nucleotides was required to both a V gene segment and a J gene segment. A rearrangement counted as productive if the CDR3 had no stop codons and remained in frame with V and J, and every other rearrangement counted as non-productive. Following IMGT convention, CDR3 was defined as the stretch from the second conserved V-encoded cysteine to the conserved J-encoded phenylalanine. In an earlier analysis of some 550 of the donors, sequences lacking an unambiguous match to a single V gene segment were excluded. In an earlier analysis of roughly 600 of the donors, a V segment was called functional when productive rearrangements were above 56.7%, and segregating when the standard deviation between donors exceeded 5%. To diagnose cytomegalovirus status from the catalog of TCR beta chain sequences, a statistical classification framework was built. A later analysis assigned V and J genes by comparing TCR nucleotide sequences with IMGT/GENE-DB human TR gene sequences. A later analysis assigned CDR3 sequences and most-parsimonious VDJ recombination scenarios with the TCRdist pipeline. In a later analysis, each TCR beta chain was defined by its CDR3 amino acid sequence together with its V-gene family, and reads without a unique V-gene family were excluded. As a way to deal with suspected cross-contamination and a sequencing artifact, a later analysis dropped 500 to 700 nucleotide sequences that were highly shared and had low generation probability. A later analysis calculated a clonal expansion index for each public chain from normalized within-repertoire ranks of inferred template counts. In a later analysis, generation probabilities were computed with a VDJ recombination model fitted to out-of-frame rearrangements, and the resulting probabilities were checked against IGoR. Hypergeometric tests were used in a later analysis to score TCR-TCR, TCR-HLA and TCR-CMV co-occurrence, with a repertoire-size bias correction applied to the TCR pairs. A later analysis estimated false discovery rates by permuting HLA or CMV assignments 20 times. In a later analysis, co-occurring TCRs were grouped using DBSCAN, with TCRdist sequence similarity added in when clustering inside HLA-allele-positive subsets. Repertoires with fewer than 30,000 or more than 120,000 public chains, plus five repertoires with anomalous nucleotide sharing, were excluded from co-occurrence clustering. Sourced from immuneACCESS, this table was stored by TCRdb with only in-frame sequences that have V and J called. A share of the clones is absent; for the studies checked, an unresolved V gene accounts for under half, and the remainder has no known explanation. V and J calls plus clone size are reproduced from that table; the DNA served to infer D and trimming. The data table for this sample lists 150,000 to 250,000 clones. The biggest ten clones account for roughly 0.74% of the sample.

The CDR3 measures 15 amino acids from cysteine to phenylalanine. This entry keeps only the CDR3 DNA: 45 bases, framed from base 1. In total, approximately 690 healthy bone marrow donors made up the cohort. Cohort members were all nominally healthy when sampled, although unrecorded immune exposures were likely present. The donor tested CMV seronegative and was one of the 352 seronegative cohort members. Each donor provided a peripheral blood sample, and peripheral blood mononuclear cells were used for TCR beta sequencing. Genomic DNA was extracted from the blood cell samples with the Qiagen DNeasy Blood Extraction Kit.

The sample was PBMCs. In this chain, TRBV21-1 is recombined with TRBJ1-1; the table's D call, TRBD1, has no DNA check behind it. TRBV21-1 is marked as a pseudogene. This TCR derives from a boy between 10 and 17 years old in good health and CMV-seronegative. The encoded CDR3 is CASRLGHAANTEAFF. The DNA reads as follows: TGTGCCAGCAGACTCGGACACGCGGCGAACACTGAAGCTTTCTTT.